These T cell receptor beta chains were read from a single sample in a study of T cells in Graves' hyperthyroidism and ophthalmopathy. From the multiplex PCR reads, TCRdb called clonotypes with MiXCR, one entry per CDR3 protein. The sample yields about half a million distinct CDR3 sequences, 15% to 20% seen once. The source material was blood. These receptors came from a woman in her 30s with Graves' ophthalmopathy. CDR3s include the opening cysteine and the closing phenylalanine or tryptophan. A D gene is named only where the DNA matches it firmly.

d_call,v_call,j_call,cdr3_aa
TRBD2,TRBV12-3/TRBV12-4,TRBJ2-5,CASRPDWTSGDQETQYF
.,TRBV6-2/TRBV6-3,TRBJ2-1,CASSFNREAHRRDEQFF
TRBD2,TRBV28,TRBJ2-1,CASSLASGSLEQFF
.,TRBV24-1,TRBJ2-2,CATSRETGELFF
TRBD2,TRBV29-1,TRBJ2-7,CSQYYPRTSGRRWEQYF
TRBD1,TRBV6-1,TRBJ2-6,CASSRTGTGANVLTF
TRBD2,TRBV5-1,TRBJ2-1,CASSLGVVSGMGEQFF
.,TRBV14,TRBJ1-6,CASSQEQVGVSPLHF
TRBD1,TRBV9,TRBJ1-6,CASSVEGQGAPLHF
.,TRBV6-9,TRBJ1-1,CASSYVGEVAFF
.,TRBV11-2,TRBJ1-2,CASSLGGHNGYTF
TRBD1,TRBV4-2,TRBJ2-7,CASSQILTGRRYEQYF
.,TRBV28,TRBJ1-1,CASSVRNTEAFF
TRBD2,TRBV30,TRBJ2-2,CAWGTSGITGELFF
.,TRBV12-3/TRBV12-4,TRBJ1-6,CASSLTETNSPLHF
TRBD1,TRBV2,TRBJ2-1,CASSESRGNEQFF
TRBD1,TRBV7-9,TRBJ1-1,CASSVGQLNTEAFF
.,TRBV12-3/TRBV12-4,TRBJ1-3,CASSPAAGNTIYF
TRBD1,TRBV7-9,TRBJ1-5,CASSFGTANQPQHF
.,TRBV7-2,TRBJ2-1,CASSFRPSSYNEQFF
.,TRBV28,TRBJ2-3,CASSLEGATDTQYF
TRBD2,TRBV27,TRBJ2-7,CASRDSSGSSYEQYF
.,TRBV7-8,TRBJ1-5,CASSFRGPGVQPQHF
TRBD1,TRBV28,TRBJ2-7,CASRGQKYEQYF
.,TRBV18,TRBJ1-3,CASSPSPVSGNTIYF
.,TRBV5-4,TRBJ1-4,CASSSPEGDEKLFF
TRBD2,TRBV11-2,TRBJ2-1,CASNPISGRYNEQFF
TRBD1,TRBV28,TRBJ2-1,CASSFPRQGPNEQFF
TRBD1,TRBV18,TRBJ2-3,CASAPGQPGTDTQYF
TRBD2,TRBV7-9,TRBJ2-2,CASSLLTSGRRNTGELFF
.,TRBV27,TRBJ2-3,CASSHAGPNTDTQYF
TRBD2,TRBV9,TRBJ2-2,CASSPAGVPVTGELFF
.,TRBV27,TRBJ2-5,CASSSEETQYF
TRBD2,TRBV3-1,TRBJ2-1,CASSPGTSAYEEQFF
.,TRBV20-1,TRBJ2-2,CSGLRGTGELFF
.,TRBV7-9,TRBJ1-4,CASSLKNEKLFF
.,TRBV19,TRBJ2-2,CAYRVINTGELFF
TRBD1,TRBV6-2/TRBV6-3,TRBJ2-7,CASSYSPQGAEEQYF
TRBD1,TRBV20-1,TRBJ1-3,CSARSGQGEIYSGNTIYF
TRBD2,TRBV20-1,TRBJ2-3,CSGVRGIADTQYF
TRBD2,TRBV7-2,TRBJ2-1,CASSLLGTSGITEQFF
TRBD1,TRBV20-1,TRBJ2-6,CSAGRQGAVGANVLTF
.,TRBV29-1,TRBJ2-1,CSVGGSRIEGSSYNEQFF
TRBD2,TRBV7-6,TRBJ2-7,CASSDDGGDYSYEQYF
.,TRBV20-1,TRBJ2-2,CSARFRGENTGELFF
.,TRBV28,TRBJ1-5,CASGQSNQPQHF
TRBD1,TRBV19,TRBJ2-7,CASIRQGAYEQYF
TRBD2,TRBV20-1,TRBJ2-3,CSASSGTSTDTQYF
.,TRBV14,TRBJ2-3,CASSQEFQVVTRVRHLSTDTQYF
TRBD2,TRBV13,TRBJ2-7,CASSLGGLVGFEQYF
TRBD1,TRBV20-1,TRBJ1-2,CSARDRGSAWGYTF
TRBD1,TRBV24-1,TRBJ2-6,CATSDTGTGTGANVLTF
.,TRBV30,TRBJ2-1,CAWSPGGFEQFF
.,TRBV10-2,TRBJ1-2,CASSESGMSYGYTF
.,TRBV3-1,TRBJ2-7,CASSFTASSYEQYF
TRBD1,TRBV30,TRBJ1-2,CARQTGGDGYTF
TRBD1,TRBV7-2,TRBJ1-5,CASSSGQPNQPQHF
.,TRBV2,TRBJ2-2,CASRYRDSRTGELFF
TRBD1,TRBV6-2/TRBV6-3,TRBJ1-4,CASVRQGANEKLFF
TRBD1,TRBV20-1,TRBJ1-1,CSAKTGLTEAFF